The 15 T cell receptor beta chains below come from one sample, sequenced in a study of T cell repertoires in cytomegalovirus infection. Which antigens these TCRs recognize remains unknown. TCRdb used MiXCR to reprocess the reads, holding one entry per CDR3 protein. The sample lists approximately 470,000 distinct CDR3 sequences; under 55% were seen once. The input for sequencing was cultured PBMCs, taken from culture after CMV antigen stimulation. The receptors were sampled from a human donor in good health (CMV status not recorded). Some clones in this sample may be carry-over from other donors' samples.

The genes are TRBV6-8 and TRBJ1-1, with 7 nucleotides matching TRBD1. The CDR3 length is 11 residues. The V segment lost 6 bases and the J segment 8 bases; nucleotides outside the gene matches: 3. Germline assignment: CDR1 MNHGY and CDR2 SAAAGT. CDR3 sequence (DNA): TGTGCCAGCAGAGAGGGGGCGGAAGCTTTCTTT. Amino acids: CASREGAEAFF.

The chain has TRBV29-1 and TRBJ2-1, with D perhaps TRBD2 (5 bases). Per germline, CDR1 SQVTM and CDR2 ANQGSEA. Between the trimmed V and J ends, which lost 6 bases and 7 bases, there was a span of 16 bases. CDR3 size: 13 residues. CDR3 DNA: TGCAGCGTACCGGTCGCGGGTGGGAATGAGCAGTTCTTC. Protein sequence: CSVPVAGGNEQFF.

This clonotype was found a few times. The V and J genes are TRBV7-2 and TRBJ1-5; TRBD1 matches 12 bases. With V trimmed by 5 bases and J by 7 bases, 6 bases remained unmatched. Germline V lookup: CDR1 SGHTA, CDR2 FQGNSA. This CDR3 is built from 15 residues. The CDR3 coding sequence is TGTGCCAGCAGCCCGGGGACAGGGGGCGTACAGCCCCAGCATTTT. Translated, it gives CASSPGTGGVQPQHF.

This clonotype was seen only once. The rearrangement uses TRBV20-1 and TRBJ1-5; no clear D. CDR1 is DFQATT and CDR2 is SNEGSKA in the germline V gene (reference sequence). The V end lost 4 bases, the J end lost 5 bases, and 15 bases lay between the germline ends. The CDR3 length is 14 residues. Written as DNA, the CDR3 is TGCAGTGCTATATATAGGGAGGTCCATCAGCCCCAGCATTTT. Its protein is CSAIYREVHQPQHF.

CDR3 sequence reads: CAAARGYSPADTQYF. DNA of the CDR3: TGTGCCGCCGCTCGGGGGTACAGCCCCGCAGATACGCAGTATTTT. This chain connects TRBV19 to TRBJ2-3; the D gene is possibly TRBD2 (6 bases). Trimming pared 11 bases from V and 4 bases from J, leaving 22 bases between. This CDR3 is 15 amino acids long. Looked up from germline, CDR1 is LNHDA and CDR2 is SQIVND (reference sequence).

This clonotype was seen only a few times. This chain links TRBV20-1 with TRBJ2-7; perhaps D is TRBD1 or TRBD2 (5 bases each). Germline assignment: CDR1 DFQATT and CDR2 SNEGSKA (reference sequence). Trimming pared 4 bases from V and 1 base from J, leaving 8 bases between. This CDR3 is 12 amino acids long. The chain's CDR3 is CSATGSSYEQYF. CDR3 nucleotides: TGCAGTGCTACAGGGAGTTCCTACGAGCAGTACTTC.

The sample holds a few counts of this clonotype. The chain employs TRBV5-4 and TRBJ2-7; TRBD2 matches at 11 bases. This CDR3 contains 14 residues. Germline V gene sequence: CDR1 SGHNT, CDR2 YYREEE (reference sequence). The J segment lost 6 bases and the V segment lost 4 bases, leaving 6 bases of the junction unmatched. CDR3 loop: CASSSTSGGFEQYF. CDR3 coding DNA: TGTGCCAGCAGCAGCACTAGCGGGGGCTTCGAGCAGTACTTC.

The CDR3 DNA reads as TGCGGTTCAACAGGGGGAACTGAAGCTTTCTTT. Residues: CGSTGGTEAFF. The chain carries TRBV20-1 and TRBJ1-1; 8 bases map to TRBD1. CDR3 length equals 11 residues. Germline V gene sequence: CDR1 DFQATT, CDR2 SNEGSKA (reference sequence).

The CDR3 loop is CATSEGAGAHEQYF. Here the CDR3 DNA reads TGTGCCACCAGCGAAGGGGCCGGTGCCCACGAGCAGTACTTC. J is TRBJ2-7 and V is TRBV15, with a weak D call TRBD1 (5 bases). The CDR3 loop spans 14 amino acids. Germline loops: CDR1 LNHNV, CDR2 YYDKDF (reference sequence). Trimming removed 5 bases from V and 5 bases from J, with 16 bases in between.

The genes are TRBV6-2 or TRBV6-3 and TRBJ1-4; D perhaps matches TRBD1 (5 bases). This CDR3 region has 16 residues. Trimming cost V 7 bases and J 8 bases, with 23 bases left between them. CDR1 and CDR2 (germline): MNHEY, SVGEGT. CDR3 in DNA: TGTGCCAGCACCGGGGGACGAAACGAGATGACCGAAAAACTGTTTTTT. It is translated as CASTGGRNEMTEKLFF.

The gene calls are TRBV7-6 and TRBJ2-7; possibly TRBD1 for D (5 bases). This CDR3 comprises 12 residues. Germline loops: CDR1 SGHVS, CDR2 FNYEAQ. Between the trimmed V and J ends, which lost 5 bases and 6 bases, there was a span of 11 bases. The CDR3 sequence: CASSHTGGEQYF. The CDR3, as DNA: TGTGCCAGCAGCCACACAGGTGGCGAGCAGTACTTC.

This clonotype was seen only a few times. This rearrangement joins TRBV7-9 to TRBJ2-7; no definite D call. The CDR3 runs to 12 residues. Per the germline V gene, CDR1 is SEHNR and CDR2 is FQNEAQ (reference sequence). The V and J ends lost 4 bases and 9 bases respectively, with 13 bases between them. The CDR3: CASSSGRLGQYF. The CDR3 DNA reads TGTGCCAGCAGCTCCGGGCGGTTGGGGCAGTACTTC.

This sequence joins TRBV6-1 and TRBJ2-5; 11 bases align to TRBD2. After removal of 6 bases from V and 2 bases from J, the junction contained 2 bases not matched to a gene. Per germline, CDR1 MNHNS and CDR2 SASEGT. This CDR3 comprises 14 residues. CDR3 in DNA: TGTGCCAGCAGGGGGACTAGCGGACAAGAGACCCAGTACTTC. Translation gives CASRGTSGQETQYF.

This clonotype was observed a handful of times. The J gene is TRBJ1-5, the V gene TRBV7-2; a possible D gene is TRBD1 (5 bases). The V gene lost 5 bases and the J gene lost 5 bases, with 13 bases spanning the gap. The CDR3 consists of 14 residues. Germline assignment: CDR1 SGHTA and CDR2 FQGNSA. The CDR3: CASSPGAVDQPQHF. CDR3 in DNA: TGTGCCAGCAGCCCCGGGGCAGTAGATCAGCCCCAGCATTTT.

This clonotype was counted a few times. V usage is TRBV25-1 and J usage is TRBJ1-4; D unresolved. This CDR3 has 14 residues. Germline assignment: CDR1 MGHDK and CDR2 SYGVNS. V was cut by 4 bases and J by 8 bases, with 14 bases left in between. CDR3 in amino acids: CASSVPGQNEKLFF. In DNA form, the CDR3 reads TGTGCCAGCAGTGTCCCCGGTCAGAACGAAAAACTGTTTTTT.